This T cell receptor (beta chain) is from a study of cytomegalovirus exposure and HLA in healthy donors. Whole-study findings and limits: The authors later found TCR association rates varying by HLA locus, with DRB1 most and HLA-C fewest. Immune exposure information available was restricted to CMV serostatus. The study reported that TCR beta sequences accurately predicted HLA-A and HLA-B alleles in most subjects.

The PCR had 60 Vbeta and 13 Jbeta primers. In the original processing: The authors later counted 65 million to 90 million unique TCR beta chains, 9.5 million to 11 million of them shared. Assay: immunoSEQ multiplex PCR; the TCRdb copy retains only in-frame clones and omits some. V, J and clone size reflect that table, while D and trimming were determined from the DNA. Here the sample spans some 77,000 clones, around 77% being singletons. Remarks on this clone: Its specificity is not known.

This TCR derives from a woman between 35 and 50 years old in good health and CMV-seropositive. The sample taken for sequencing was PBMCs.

The CDR3 reads CASSEPGGNNEQFF. CDR3 nucleotides: TGTGCCAGCAGTGAGCCTGGGGGCAACAATGAGCAGTTCTTC. This chain joins TRBV25-1 and TRBJ2-1, with TRBD1 as a possible D gene (6 bases). Per the germline V gene, CDR1 is MGHDK and CDR2 is SYGVNS. Trimming removed 3 bases from V and 5 bases from J, with 11 bases in between. This CDR3 has 14 amino acids.